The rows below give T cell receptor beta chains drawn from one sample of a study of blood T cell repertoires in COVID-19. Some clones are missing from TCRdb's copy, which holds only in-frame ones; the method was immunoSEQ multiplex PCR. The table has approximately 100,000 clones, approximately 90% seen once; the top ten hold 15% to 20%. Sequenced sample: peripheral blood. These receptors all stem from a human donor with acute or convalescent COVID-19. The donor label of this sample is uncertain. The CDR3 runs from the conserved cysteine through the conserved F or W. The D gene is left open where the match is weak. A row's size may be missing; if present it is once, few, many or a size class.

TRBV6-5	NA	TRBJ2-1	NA	CASRRYNEQFF	TGTGCCAGCAGGAGGTACAATGAGCAGTTCTTC
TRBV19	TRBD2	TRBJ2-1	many	CASSISSGSLNEQFF	TGTGCCAGTAGTATCTCTAGCGGGAGTCTTAATGAGCAGTTCTTC
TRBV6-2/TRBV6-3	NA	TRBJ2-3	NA	CASSILGTQYF	TGTGCCAGCAGTATACTAGGTACGCAGTATTTT
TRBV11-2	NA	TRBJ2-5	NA	CASRVGGETQYF	TGTGCCAGCAGGGTAGGCGGAGAGACCCAGTACTTC
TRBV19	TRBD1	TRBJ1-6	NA	CASMAGQGRSPLHF	TGTGCCAGTATGGCGGGACAGGGACGATCACCCCTCCACTTT
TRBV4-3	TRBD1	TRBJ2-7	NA	CASSQVGTGGSAYEQYF	TGCGCCAGCAGCCAAGTCGGTACAGGGGGTTCAGCGTACGAGCAGTACTTC
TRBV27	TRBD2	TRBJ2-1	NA	CASSLSSRSSGRSNEQFF	TGTGCCAGCAGTTTATCGAGTAGATCTAGCGGGAGGAGCAATGAGCAGTTCTTC
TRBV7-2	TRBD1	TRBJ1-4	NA	CASSIQGAEKLFF	TGTGCCAGCAGCATACAGGGGGCTGAAAAACTGTTTTTT
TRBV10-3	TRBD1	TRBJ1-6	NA	CAISNPRTGDNSPLHF	TGTGCCATCAGTAATCCCCGGACAGGGGATAATTCACCCCTCCACTTT
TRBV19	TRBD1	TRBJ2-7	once	CASSFGQGGPYEQYF	TGTGCCAGTAGTTTTGGACAGGGGGGTCCCTACGAGCAGTACTTC
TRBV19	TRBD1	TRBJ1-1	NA	CASRATGQIEAFF	TGTGCCAGCCGAGCGACAGGGCAAATCGAAGCTTTCTTT
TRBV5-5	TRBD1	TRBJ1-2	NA	CASSSQGNYGYTF	TGTGCCAGCAGCTCACAGGGGAACTATGGCTACACCTTC
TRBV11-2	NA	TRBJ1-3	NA	CASSLVQGGNTIYF	TGTGCCAGCAGCTTAGTACAGGGAGGAAACACCATATATTTT
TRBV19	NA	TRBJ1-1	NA	CASSIDKSAGRNTEAFF	TGTGCCAGTAGTATAGATAAAAGTGCTGGGCGGAACACTGAAGCTTTCTTT
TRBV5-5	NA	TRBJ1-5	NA	CASSKADGYSNQPQHF	TGTGCCAGCAGCAAAGCGGACGGCTATAGCAATCAGCCCCAGCATTTT
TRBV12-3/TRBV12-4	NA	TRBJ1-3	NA	CASSLLGNTIYF	TGTGCCAGCAGTCTATTAGGAAACACCATATATTTT
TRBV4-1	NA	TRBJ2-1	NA	CASSQDRGYNEQFF	TGCGCCAGCAGCCAAGATAGGGGATACAATGAGCAGTTCTTC
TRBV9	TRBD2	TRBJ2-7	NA	CASSYRTGLAVLPSSYEQYF	TGTGCCAGCAGCTACCGAACGGGACTAGCGGTTCTCCCGAGCTCCTACGAGCAGTACTTC
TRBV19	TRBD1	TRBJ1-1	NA	CASKTGGVMNTEAFF	TGTGCCAGTAAGACAGGGGGCGTCATGAACACTGAAGCTTTCTTT
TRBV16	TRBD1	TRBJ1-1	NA	CASSPDRGGSFF	TGTGCCAGCAGCCCGGACAGGGGGGGGTCTTTCTTT
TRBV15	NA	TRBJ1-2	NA	CATSRGRELTGYTF	TGTGCCACCAGCAGAGGACGGGAGCTAACTGGCTACACCTTC
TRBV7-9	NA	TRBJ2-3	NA	CASSLGTHDTDTQYF	TGTGCCAGCAGCTTGGGGACTCATGACACAGATACGCAGTATTTT
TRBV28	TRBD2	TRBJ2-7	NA	CASSLRGGWYEQYF	TGTGCCAGCAGTTTACGGGGGGGCTGGTACGAGCAGTACTTC
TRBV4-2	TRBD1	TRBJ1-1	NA	CASSQVQGADTEAFF	TGTGCCAGCAGCCAAGTACAGGGGGCGGACACTGAAGCTTTCTTT
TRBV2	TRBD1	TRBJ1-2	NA	CASSATGDYYGYTF	TGTGCCAGCAGTGCGACAGGGGATTACTATGGCTACACCTTC
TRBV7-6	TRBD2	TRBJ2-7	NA	CASSVMAREGRLYGQYF	TGTGCCAGCAGCGTCATGGCGCGGGAGGGCCGGTTATACGGGCAGTACTTC
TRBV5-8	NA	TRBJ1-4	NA	CASSFMGAALFF	TGTGCCAGCAGCTTTATGGGGGCAGCGCTGTTTTTT
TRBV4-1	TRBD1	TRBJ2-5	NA	CASSQPDRLQETQYF	TGCGCCAGCAGCCAGCCGGACAGGCTTCAAGAGACCCAGTACTTC
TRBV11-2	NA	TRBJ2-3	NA	CASQSQYF	TGTGCCAGCCAATCGCAGTATTTT
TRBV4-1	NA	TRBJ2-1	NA	CASSQVRTDRENEQFF	TGCGCCAGCAGCCAAGTCAGGACGGACCGGGAGAATGAGCAGTTCTTC
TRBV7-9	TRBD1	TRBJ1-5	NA	CASSPGTGNQPQHF	TGTGCCAGCAGCCCCGGGACAGGCAATCAGCCCCAGCATTTT
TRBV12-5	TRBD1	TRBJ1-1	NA	CASGPGTENTEAFF	TGTGCTAGTGGTCCTGGGACAGAGAACACTGAAGCTTTCTTT
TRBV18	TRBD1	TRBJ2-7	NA	CASSGQGANEQYF	TGTGCCAGCTCCGGACAGGGGGCTAACGAGCAGTACTTC
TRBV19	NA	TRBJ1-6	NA	CASSKARAWSSPLHF	TGTGCCAGTAGTAAGGCCAGGGCATGGAGCTCACCCCTCCACTTT
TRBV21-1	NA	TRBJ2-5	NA	CASSKLAEQETQYF	TGTGCCAGCAGCAAACTAGCGGAACAAGAGACCCAGTACTTC